The 14 T cell receptor beta chains below come from one sample, sequenced in a study of blood T cell repertoires in COVID-19. This table comes from immunoSEQ multiplex PCR, and its TCRdb copy is limited to in-frame clones, with some not included. The table records some 77,000 clones, about four fifths of them present only once. Sequencing input: peripheral blood. The receptor set was obtained from an older man with acute or convalescent COVID-19.

V is TRBV12-3 or TRBV12-4 and J is TRBJ2-5, with D maybe TRBD2 (5 bases). The CDR3 length is 13 residues. With 7 bases removed from V and 2 bases from J, the gap between germline ends came to 11 bases. This chain's CDR3 is CASTSTTQETQYF. The CDR3 DNA reads TGTGCCAGCACCTCGACTACTCAAGAGACCCAGTACTTC.

This chain uses TRBV4-1 with TRBJ2-7, with D maybe TRBD2 (6 bases). Trimming took off 0 bases at V and 0 bases at J, with 15 bases between the two ends. The CDR3 contains 17 residues. Germline V CDR1 and CDR2: MGHRA, YSYEKL. CDR3 amino acids: CASSQDRGAGRSYEQYF. In nucleotides, the CDR3 is TGCGCCAGCAGCCAAGATAGGGGAGCGGGTCGCTCCTACGAGCAGTACTTC.

This chain connects TRBV6-5 to TRBJ2-1; TRBD2 agrees at 10 bases. The ends lost 5 bases at V and 6 bases at J; junction bases unmatched: 7. The CDR3 is 15 amino acids. Germline CDR1 is MNHEY and CDR2 is SVGAGI. The CDR3 DNA sequence: TGTGCCAGCAGTAAGCGGGAGGGAATAGGCAATGAGCAGTTCTTC. It yields the protein CASSKREGIGNEQFF.

At least ten counts were recorded for this clone. This chain uses TRBV27 with TRBJ2-3; 9 nucleotides match TRBD1. CDR3 length: 14 amino acids. The V gene's germline CDR1 is MNHEY and CDR2 SMNVEV (reference sequence). With V trimmed by 8 bases and J by 3 bases, 6 bases remained unmatched. In DNA form, the CDR3 reads TGTGCCAGCGCCTTGGGACAGGGAACAGATACGCAGTATTTT. Translation gives CASALGQGTDTQYF.

J is TRBJ1-2 and V is TRBV28, with TRBD1 matching 11 bases. Germline V gives CDR1 MDHEN, CDR2 SYDVKM. This CDR3 has 12 residues. V was pared by 8 bases and J by 6 bases, with 2 bases of the junction left unmatched. Here the CDR3 DNA reads TGTGCCAGCGGACAGGGGGCGCATGGCTACACCTTC. Its protein is CASGQGAHGYTF.

The genes are TRBV2 and TRBJ2-5, with D possibly TRBD2 on 6 matching bases. The CDR3 runs to 16 residues. Germline assignment: CDR1 SNHLY and CDR2 FYNNEI. V dropped 8 bases and J dropped 5 bases, with 24 bases sitting between them. The CDR3 region is CASPAGGAVWGETQYF. Written as DNA, the CDR3 is TGTGCCAGCCCCGCCGGGGGAGCGGTCTGGGGGGAGACCCAGTACTTC.

The V gene is TRBV14, the J gene TRBJ2-7; TRBD2 agrees at 7 bases. V shed 0 bases and J 6 bases; nucleotides not matched to a gene: 5. CDR1 is SGHDN, CDR2 FVKESK, per germline. The CDR3 spans 14 residues. The CDR3 DNA follows: TGTGCCAGCAGCCAAGATTTAGGCGGGAGCGAGCAGTACTTC. Amino acids: CASSQDLGGSEQYF. Complete variable domain (other parts from reference TRBV14 and TRBJ2-7): EAGVTQFPSHSVIEKGQTVTLRCDPISGHDNLYWYRRVMGKEIKFLLHFVKESKQDESGMPNNRFLAERTGGTYSTLKVQPAELEDSGVYFCASSQDLGGSEQYFGPGTRLTVT.

This chain connects TRBV3-1 (or the pseudogene TRBV3-2) to TRBJ2-4; the D gene is possibly TRBD2 (6 bases). With 3 bases removed from V and 0 bases from J, the gap between germline ends came to 24 bases. The germline V gene encodes CDR1 LGHDT and CDR2 YNNKEL (reference sequence). The CDR3 sequence is 20 residues long. The CDR3 loop is CASSQNLPGVSGLAKNIQYF. For the CDR3, the DNA is TGTGCCAGCAGCCAGAACCTCCCCGGGGTTAGCGGCCTAGCCAAAAACATTCAGTACTTC.

This chain uses TRBV27 with TRBJ2-2, with D unresolved. The CDR3 sequence is 16 residues long. Trimming removed 3 bases at V and 5 bases at J, with 16 bases between. Germline V CDR1 and CDR2: MNHEY, SMNVEV (reference sequence). In DNA, the CDR3 is TGTGCCAGCAGTTTTGACTCCTCGATCGGAACCGGGGAGCTGTTTTTT. Translation gives CASSFDSSIGTGELFF.

CDR3 in amino acids: CASSLVGSSWDTQYF. The CDR3 nucleotides are TGTGCCAGCAGCTTAGTCGGTAGTAGCTGGGATACGCAGTATTTT. The V gene is TRBV7-2, the J gene TRBJ2-3; D gene uncertain. V was clipped by 1 base and J by 6 bases, with 14 bases between them. Germline CDR1 and CDR2: SGHTA and FQGNSA. This CDR3 contains 15 residues.

V and J are TRBV15 and TRBJ1-1; TRBD1 might be the D (5 bases). This CDR3 is 15 amino acids long. Germline V gene lookup returns CDR1 LNHNV and CDR2 YYDKDF (reference sequence). The V and J ends lost 3 bases and 0 bases respectively, with 11 bases between them. The CDR3 is CATSSPVGVNTEAFF. CDR3 coding DNA: TGTGCCACCAGCAGCCCAGTAGGGGTGAACACTGAAGCTTTCTTT.

J is TRBJ2-2 and V is TRBV6-5; the D gene is possibly TRBD2 (5 bases). Trimming shortened V by 8 bases and J by 5 bases, and 12 bases separated the two germline ends. This CDR3 spans 13 amino acids. Germline V gives CDR1 MNHEY, CDR2 SVGAGI. CDR3 bases: TGTGCCAGCGGGTCGGGGTTAACCGGGGAGCTGTTTTTT. This codes for CASGSGLTGELFF.

This clone was detected a few times. The J gene is TRBJ1-5, the V gene TRBV18; D remains unclear. This CDR3 has 14 amino acids. V was shortened by 3 bases and J by 3 bases, with 9 bases between the two germline ends. Germline loops: CDR1 KGHSH, CDR2 LQKENI. The CDR3 nucleotides are TGTGCCAGCTCACCGGTACAGATCAATCAGCCCCAGCATTTT. This codes for CASSPVQINQPQHF. Together with reference TRBV18 and TRBJ1-5, the CDR3 gives the full variable domain: NAGVMQNPRHLVRRRGQEARLRCSPMKGHSHVYWYRQLPEEGLKFMVYLQKENIIDESGMPKERFSAEFPKEGPSILRIQQVVRGDSAAYFCASSPVQINQPQHFGDGTRLSIL.

Worth noting for this clone: Different DNA sequences within this sample yield the same CDR3. This chain links TRBV12-3 or TRBV12-4 with TRBJ2-7, with no clear D. This CDR3 is built from 13 residues. The V end was cut by 5 bases, the J end by 3 bases, with 11 bases between. CDR3 sequence reads: CASSLAEDYEQYF. CDR3 bases: TGTGCCAGCAGTCTGGCCGAAGACTACGAGCAGTACTTC.